What follows are 11 T cell receptor beta chains derived from one specimen sequenced in a study of shared clonotypes between healthy human individuals (TCRdb year 2020). For the CD8 naive samples, CD45RO-negative cells were positively selected for CCR7, yielding a CD45RA+CCR7+ population from which TemRA cells were excluded. The library relied on the immunoSEQ multiplex PCR assay. TCRdb took this table from immuneACCESS and kept in-frame rearrangements with V and J called. Such tables lack part of the clones; where checked against another copy, unresolved V genes explain under half of the gap, and the rest is unexplained. In all, the sample holds about 580,000 clones, and 95% to 98% of those were seen once. The ten top clones hold 0.3% of the sample. Material: naive CD8+ T cells sorted from blood. In light of the paper, this sample's cell subset or site label describes: CD45RA+CCR7+. The receptors derive from a man aged 25-45 years in good health.

V is TRBV7-9 and J is TRBJ2-5; TRBD2 aligns across 13 bases. Germline V gene lookup returns CDR1 SEHNR and CDR2 FQNEAQ (reference sequence). This CDR3 is 16 amino acids long. V lost 5 bases, J lost 4 bases, and 7 bases stayed unmatched. The CDR3 reads CASSPTSGRARETQYF. The CDR3 region has the DNA TGTGCCAGCAGCCCAACTAGCGGGAGGGCCCGAGAGACCCAGTACTTC.

This chain uses TRBV28 with TRBJ2-7; 7 bases agree with TRBD1. Per the germline V gene, CDR1 is MDHEN and CDR2 is SYDVKM. The junction had 7 bases not matched to a gene; V was cut back by 6 bases and J by 2 bases. CDR3 length: 14 residues. The CDR3 sequence is CASRDRDSTYEQYF. The CDR3 DNA reads TGTGCCAGCAGGGACCGGGACAGCACCTACGAGCAGTACTTC. Supplemented by reference TRBV28 and TRBJ2-7, the full variable domain reads DVKVTQSSRYLVKRTGEKVFLECVQDMDHENMFWYRQDPGLGLRLIYFSYDVKMKEKGDIPEGYSVSREKKERFSLILESASTNQTSMYLCASRDRDSTYEQYFGPGTRLTVT.

V and J are TRBV7-9 and TRBJ2-6; 12 bases match TRBD1. The germline V gene has CDR1 SEHNR and CDR2 FQNEAQ (reference sequence). The CDR3 sequence is 18 residues long. Germline trimming cut 4 bases from V and 4 bases from J; bases unmatched to any gene: 8. The chain's CDR3 is CASSSPGQGATGANVLTF. DNA for the CDR3: TGTGCCAGCAGCTCTCCGGGACAGGGGGCAACGGGGGCCAACGTCCTGACTTTC.

This clone was counted a single time. V is TRBV7-9 and J is TRBJ2-1, with a possible D match to TRBD2 (5 bases). The CDR3 extends over 14 amino acids. Looked up from germline, CDR1 is SEHNR and CDR2 is FQNEAQ (reference sequence). Trimming removed 2 bases from V and 6 bases from J, with 11 bases in between. CDR3: CASSLNGLINEQFF. In nucleotides, the CDR3 is TGTGCCAGCAGCTTAAACGGACTCATCAATGAGCAGTTCTTC.

The chain has TRBV27 and TRBJ2-5; TRBD2 is a possible D gene (6 bases). Germline V gives CDR1 MNHEY, CDR2 SMNVEV (reference sequence). Deletions cut 5 bases from V and 5 bases from J, with 12 bases between. The CDR3 loop spans 13 amino acids. CDR3 region: CASSTRGRETQYF. CDR3 bases: TGTGCCAGCAGTACCCGGGGGAGGGAGACCCAGTACTTC.

The V gene is TRBV27, the J gene TRBJ2-7; a possible D gene is TRBD1 (6 bases). Per germline, CDR1 MNHEY and CDR2 SMNVEV (reference sequence). The CDR3 spans 14 residues. Trimming took 3 bases from V and 2 from J, leaving 11 bases between them. CDR3 nucleotide sequence: TGTGCCAGCAGTTTCAGGGGCAGCCCCTACGAGCAGTACTTC. Its translation: CASSFRGSPYEQYF.

The genes are TRBV4-1 and TRBJ1-2; D may be TRBD1 (5 bases). Germline CDR1 and CDR2: MGHRA and YSYEKL. CDR3 length equals 15 residues. Trimming took off 0 bases at V and 5 bases at J, with 13 bases between the two ends. The DNA for the CDR3 is TGCGCCAGCAGCCAAGATGCCGGGGGTCGGTATGGCTACACCTTC. It translates to CASSQDAGGRYGYTF.

The V call is TRBV4-3, the J call TRBJ2-1, with D possibly TRBD1 on 6 matching bases. V was clipped by 0 bases and J by 3 bases, with 9 bases between them. CDR1 is LGHNA, CDR2 YSLEER, per germline. This CDR3 region has 15 residues. The CDR3 sequence: CASSQDRTDYNEQFF. CDR3 DNA sequence: TGCGCCAGCAGCCAAGATAGGACAGACTACAATGAGCAGTTCTTC.

A note on this clone: A junction end diverges from the germline sequence, so it may reflect a read error. The CDR3 reads CASSEGTF. The CDR3 DNA sequence: TGTGCCAGCAGTGAGGGGACTTTC. The chain joins TRBV2 to TRBJ1-4, with D maybe TRBD1 (5 bases). Looked up from germline, CDR1 is SNHLY and CDR2 is FYNNEI. This CDR3 comprises 8 residues.

The chain uses TRBV5-1 and TRBJ2-7, with 10 bases aligning to TRBD2. CDR1 is SGHRS, CDR2 YFSETQ, per germline. CDR3 length equals 15 residues. The V and J ends lost 0 bases and 4 bases, in that order; junction bases with no gene match: 4. The CDR3 nucleotides are TGCGCCAGCAGCTTGGAAGCGGGAGGGCCTTACGAGCAGTACTTC. Protein sequence: CASSLEAGGPYEQYF.

Points on this clone: One junction end does not reproduce the germline sequence, and a read error may be involved. This CDR3 reads CTSSGLHLGTRPGYTF. As DNA, the CDR3 is TGTACCAGCAGTGGCCTACATTTGGGCACACGCCCTGGCTACACCTTC. The genes are TRBV25-1 and TRBJ1-2; D unresolved. Germline-derived CDR1 and CDR2 are MGHDK and SYGVNS. The CDR3 is 16 amino acids.